The clone carrying this TCR beta chain was recorded only once. The authors' processing: Nucleated cell number was recorded as an estimate derived from reference gene primer amplification. TCRdb's copy holds only in-frame clones and misses some; the assay was immunoSEQ multiplex PCR. From that table come the V and J calls and clone size; the DNA was used to work out D and trimming. The sample comprises fewer than 50,000 clones, around 80% of which are singletons, and approximately 38% rests with the top ten. The sample originates from a study of blood T cell repertoires in COVID-19. Overall study: Acute and convalescent COVID-19 samples came from the United States, Italy and Spain. PBMCs, B-cell-depleted T cells, or T cells were the source of the cDNA or gDNA that made up the material.

V was clipped by 4 bases and J by 8 bases; unmatched bases: 10. From germline, CDR1 is ENHRY and CDR2 SYGVKD. The CDR3 is 16 residues long. The sequence came from a man in his forties or fifties with active or convalescent COVID-19. The rearrangement links TRBV10-3 to TRBJ2-1, with 11 bases fitting TRBD1. The source material was peripheral blood. The CDR3 DNA is TGTGCCATCAGTGGGACAGGGGGCGCAAAGGGTTATGAGCAGTTCTTC. Translating it yields CAISGTGGAKGYEQFF.